The sequence of this TCR beta chain was determined in a study of somatic mutations in cytotoxic T cells in rheumatoid arthritis. The study's findings and limits: CD8+ clonality increased with age in rheumatoid arthritis patients but not in healthy controls.

Concerning this clone: Antigen specificity is unknown.

Profiled with immunoSEQ multiplex PCR; TCRdb holds only in-frame clones, not every one. The sample has around 12,000 clones; 79% are singletons. This sequence was found in an adult with rheumatoid arthritis. Sequenced: CD8+ T cells sorted from blood.

In DNA form, the CDR3 reads TGTGCCAGCAGGCCTCCCGCGAGAGATACAGATACGCAGTATTTT. It encodes CASRPPARDTDTQYF. The chain employs TRBV7-9 and TRBJ2-3; D is unresolved. The CDR3 length is 15 residues. V was shortened by 6 bases and J by 3 bases, with 16 bases between the two germline ends. Germline CDR1 SEHNR, CDR2 FQNEAQ (reference sequence).